This is a list of T cell receptor beta chains from one sample in a study of OX40 agonist ivuxolimab in advanced cancers. Produced via immunoSEQ multiplex PCR; TCRdb's table is partial and in-frame only. Here the sample spans 100,000 to 150,000 clones, under 95% being singletons. Sample: CD4+ or CD8+ T cells sorted from blood, taken in a trial of the OX40 agonist ivuxolimab. These receptors originate from an adult with an advanced solid tumor such as melanoma, head and neck, liver or kidney cancer. Both conserved end residues are part of each CDR3. The order of the fields is clone size, D gene, V gene, J gene, CDR3 DNA, CDR3 protein. D genes are given only for firm matches. The size field is filled for only some rows; it gives once, few, many or a size class.

clone_size: .
d_call: .
v_call: TRBV7-9
j_call: TRBJ2-1
cdr3_nt: TGTGCCAGCAGCCAGAAGGGGGACTACAATGAGCAGTTCTTC
cdr3_aa: CASSQKGDYNEQFF

clone_size: .
d_call: TRBD1
v_call: TRBV5-4
j_call: TRBJ1-4
cdr3_nt: TGTGCCAGCAGCTCCCCATCGGGACAGGGGGGAGGAAAACTGTTTTTT
cdr3_aa: CASSSPSGQGGGKLFF

clone_size: .
d_call: TRBD2
v_call: TRBV19
j_call: TRBJ2-6
cdr3_nt: TGTGCCAGTAGTGCCCTACTAGCGGGACTCTCTGGGGCCAACGTCCTGACTTTC
cdr3_aa: CASSALLAGLSGANVLTF

clone_size: .
d_call: .
v_call: TRBV7-4
j_call: TRBJ1-5
cdr3_nt: TGTGCCAGCAGCTTAGCGCTATCCCCCATCATGGGCACCCAGCATTTT
cdr3_aa: CASSLALSPIMGTQHF

clone_size: .
d_call: .
v_call: TRBV25-1
j_call: TRBJ1-5
cdr3_nt: TGTGCCAGCCAGGGTCCCAATCAGCCCCAGCATTTT
cdr3_aa: CASQGPNQPQHF

clone_size: once
d_call: .
v_call: TRBV2
j_call: TRBJ1-3
cdr3_nt: TGTGCCAGCAGCCGCGAATACACCATATATTTT
cdr3_aa: CASSREYTIYF

clone_size: .
d_call: .
v_call: TRBV27
j_call: TRBJ2-1
cdr3_nt: TGTGCCACAGTCTCCCTTTCCTACAATGAGCAGTTCTTC
cdr3_aa: CATVSLSYNEQFF

clone_size: .
d_call: .
v_call: TRBV27
j_call: TRBJ2-3
cdr3_nt: TGTGCCAGCAGTTTAAGTCTCAGGGGTTCAGATACGCAGTATTTT
cdr3_aa: CASSLSLRGSDTQYF

clone_size: .
d_call: TRBD1
v_call: TRBV6-5
j_call: TRBJ1-2
cdr3_nt: TGTGCCAGCAGCCCGGGACAGGGACTTCGGGATGGCTACACCTTC
cdr3_aa: CASSPGQGLRDGYTF

clone_size: few
d_call: .
v_call: TRBV5-4
j_call: TRBJ1-1
cdr3_nt: TGTGCCAGCGCCTGGGACCTAGGGAGCACTGAAGCTTTCTTT
cdr3_aa: CASAWDLGSTEAFF

clone_size: .
d_call: .
v_call: TRBV5-1
j_call: TRBJ2-5
cdr3_nt: TGCGCCAGCAGCTCGGGACCCCAAGAGACCCAGTACTTC
cdr3_aa: CASSSGPQETQYF

clone_size: .
d_call: .
v_call: TRBV5-1
j_call: TRBJ1-1
cdr3_nt: TGCGCCAGCGGTACCGGGACGGCGAACACTGAAGCTTTCTTT
cdr3_aa: CASGTGTANTEAFF

clone_size: .
d_call: .
v_call: TRBV18
j_call: TRBJ2-7
cdr3_nt: TGTGCCAGCTCACCACCATCCGAGGGGGCCTACGAGCAGTACTTC
cdr3_aa: CASSPPSEGAYEQYF

clone_size: .
d_call: .
v_call: TRBV27
j_call: TRBJ2-3
cdr3_nt: TGTGCCAGCAGTTCCCTTGCTAGCACAGATACGCAGTATTTT
cdr3_aa: CASSSLASTDTQYF

clone_size: .
d_call: .
v_call: TRBV18
j_call: TRBJ1-1
cdr3_nt: TGTGCCAGCTCACGGGTTGTGTTGGGGGCTTTGGGAACTGAAGCTTTCTTT
cdr3_aa: CASSRVVLGALGTEAFF

clone_size: .
d_call: .
v_call: TRBV29-1
j_call: TRBJ2-5
cdr3_nt: TGCAGCGTTGACGCCCCTTGGGGGGCGAAGGAGACCCAGTACTTC
cdr3_aa: CSVDAPWGAKETQYF

clone_size: .
d_call: TRBD2
v_call: TRBV7-3
j_call: TRBJ2-1
cdr3_nt: TGTGCCAGCAGCCCCGGACTAGCGGGGTCTGAGCAGTTCTTC
cdr3_aa: CASSPGLAGSEQFF

clone_size: .
d_call: .
v_call: TRBV28
j_call: TRBJ1-4
cdr3_nt: TGTGCCAGCAGTTTACAAAAGACTAATGAAAAACTGTTTTTT
cdr3_aa: CASSLQKTNEKLFF

clone_size: .
d_call: TRBD1
v_call: TRBV2
j_call: TRBJ2-3
cdr3_nt: TGTGCCAGCCCGGCTGAGGGACAGTCCGTCACAGATACGCAGTATTTT
cdr3_aa: CASPAEGQSVTDTQYF

clone_size: .
d_call: TRBD1
v_call: TRBV2
j_call: TRBJ1-5
cdr3_nt: TGTGCCAGCTCCGGGACAGGGGGACGACAGCCCCAGCATTTT
cdr3_aa: CASSGTGGRQPQHF

clone_size: .
d_call: .
v_call: TRBV7-4
j_call: TRBJ2-6
cdr3_nt: TGTGCCAGCAGCACGTTAAGCAGCTCACAAAGTCGGGCCAACGTCCTGACTTTC
cdr3_aa: CASSTLSSSQSRANVLTF

clone_size: .
d_call: TRBD1
v_call: TRBV5-1
j_call: TRBJ2-7
cdr3_nt: TGCGCCAGCAGCAGGGACAGGGACTACGAGCAGTACTTC
cdr3_aa: CASSRDRDYEQYF

clone_size: once
d_call: TRBD2
v_call: TRBV28
j_call: TRBJ2-2
cdr3_nt: TGTGCCAGCAGCTCTATGGGGACTAGCGGGAGTTGGGGCGGGGAGCTGTTTTTT
cdr3_aa: CASSSMGTSGSWGGELFF

clone_size: medium-sized
d_call: .
v_call: TRBV6-4
j_call: TRBJ1-1
cdr3_nt: TGTGCCAGCAGTGACCAGCCGAACACTGAAGCTTTCTTT
cdr3_aa: CASSDQPNTEAFF

clone_size: .
d_call: TRBD1
v_call: TRBV5-1
j_call: TRBJ1-1
cdr3_nt: TGCGCCAGCAGCTTGGACAGGGGTAGCACTGAAGCTTTCTTT
cdr3_aa: CASSLDRGSTEAFF

clone_size: once
d_call: .
v_call: TRBV2
j_call: TRBJ1-2
cdr3_nt: TGTGCCAGGTATCAGGGCGCCCATGGCTACACCTTC
cdr3_aa: CARYQGAHGYTF

clone_size: once
d_call: .
v_call: TRBV15
j_call: TRBJ2-5
cdr3_nt: TGTGCCACCAGCAGAGATGGCATAAGGGGGGAGACCCAGTACTTC
cdr3_aa: CATSRDGIRGETQYF

clone_size: .
d_call: .
v_call: TRBV28
j_call: TRBJ1-4
cdr3_nt: TGTGCCAGCACTGTAGACGCAACTAATGAAAAACTGTTTTTT
cdr3_aa: CASTVDATNEKLFF

clone_size: .
d_call: TRBD2
v_call: TRBV11-1
j_call: TRBJ2-3
cdr3_nt: TGTGCCAGCAGCCCCTTAGCGGGATCTAGCACAGATACGCAGTATTTT
cdr3_aa: CASSPLAGSSTDTQYF

clone_size: .
d_call: TRBD1
v_call: TRBV28
j_call: TRBJ1-6
cdr3_nt: TGTGCCAGCAGTTTTTGGACAGGGGGTGGTAATTCACCCCTCCACTTT
cdr3_aa: CASSFWTGGGNSPLHF

clone_size: .
d_call: .
v_call: TRBV7-3
j_call: TRBJ2-2
cdr3_nt: TGTGCCAGCAGCACCCCACAGGGAAACACCGGGGAGCTGTTTTTT
cdr3_aa: CASSTPQGNTGELFF

clone_size: .
d_call: TRBD1
v_call: TRBV5-4
j_call: TRBJ2-5
cdr3_nt: TGCGCCAGCAGCCAAGCGCTGGGGACAGGAGCTCAAGAGACCCAGTACTTC
cdr3_aa: CASSQALGTGAQETQYF

clone_size: .
d_call: TRBD2
v_call: TRBV5-4
j_call: TRBJ2-1
cdr3_nt: TGTGCCAGCAGCTTAGGAGGACTAGCGCAGTACAATGAGCAGTTCTTC
cdr3_aa: CASSLGGLAQYNEQFF

clone_size: .
d_call: .
v_call: TRBV18
j_call: TRBJ1-6
cdr3_nt: TGTGCCAGCTCACCACCCGGAAGGAATTCACCCCTCCACTTT
cdr3_aa: CASSPPGRNSPLHF

clone_size: .
d_call: TRBD1
v_call: TRBV2
j_call: TRBJ1-5
cdr3_nt: TGTGCCAGCGGCCCCTCGCAGGGGGTATCCCAGCCCCAGCATTTT
cdr3_aa: CASGPSQGVSQPQHF

clone_size: .
d_call: TRBD1
v_call: TRBV2
j_call: TRBJ2-7
cdr3_nt: TGTGCCAGCAGGGGGACAGGGGTCAACGAGCAGTACTTC
cdr3_aa: CASRGTGVNEQYF

clone_size: .
d_call: .
v_call: TRBV28
j_call: TRBJ2-7
cdr3_nt: TGTGCCAGCAGTATCTGGGGCGATATTCACGAGCAGTACTTC
cdr3_aa: CASSIWGDIHEQYF

clone_size: .
d_call: .
v_call: TRBV28
j_call: TRBJ2-1
cdr3_nt: TGTGCCAGCAGTTTACAACTAGCTTCCTACAATGAGCAGTTCTTC
cdr3_aa: CASSLQLASYNEQFF

clone_size: .
d_call: .
v_call: TRBV20-1
j_call: TRBJ2-4
cdr3_nt: TGCAGCCCCGGTGGGAACATTCAGTACTTC
cdr3_aa: CSPGGNIQYF

clone_size: once
d_call: TRBD1
v_call: TRBV28
j_call: TRBJ1-2
cdr3_nt: TGTGCCAGCAGTCCTACAATAGGACAGGTCGCCGAACTAGCTAACTATGGCTACACCTTC
cdr3_aa: CASSPTIGQVAELANYGYTF

clone_size: .
d_call: .
v_call: TRBV6-1
j_call: TRBJ1-5
cdr3_nt: TGTGCCAGCAGTGAGCAGGGGCCTCAGCCCCAGCATTTT
cdr3_aa: CASSEQGPQPQHF